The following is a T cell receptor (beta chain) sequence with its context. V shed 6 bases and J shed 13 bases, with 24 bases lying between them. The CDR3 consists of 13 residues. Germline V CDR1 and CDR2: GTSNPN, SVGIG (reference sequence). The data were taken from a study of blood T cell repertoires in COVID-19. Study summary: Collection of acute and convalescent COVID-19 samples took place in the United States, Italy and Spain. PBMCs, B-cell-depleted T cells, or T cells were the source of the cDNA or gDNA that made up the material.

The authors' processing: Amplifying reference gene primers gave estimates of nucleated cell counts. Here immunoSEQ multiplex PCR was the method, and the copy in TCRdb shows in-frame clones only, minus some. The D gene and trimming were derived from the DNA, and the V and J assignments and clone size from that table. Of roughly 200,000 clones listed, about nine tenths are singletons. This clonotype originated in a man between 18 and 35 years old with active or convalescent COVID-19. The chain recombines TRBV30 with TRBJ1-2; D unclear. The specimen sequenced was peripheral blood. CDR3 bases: TGTGCCTGCCTACCGGGGTCGGCATTGGCTTTCACCTTC. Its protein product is CACLPGSALAFTF.